Listed below are T cell receptor beta chains from one sample, sequenced in a study of CD8 T cells in ankylosing spondylitis. TCRdb reprocessed the 5' RACE reads with MiXCR, giving one entry per CDR3 protein. The profile shows around 480,000 distinct CDR3 sequences, 15% to 20% of them singletons. Sequences were obtained from blood, either unsorted or a sorted T cell fraction (not recorded which). These receptors all stem from a male donor with ankylosing spondylitis. The conserved cysteine and the conserved F or W are not part of the CDR3 here. A D gene is named only where the DNA matches it firmly.

- TRBJ1-1 13 TRBV5-1 ASSIDGVGNTEAF
TRBD2 TRBJ2-5 12 TRBV9 ASGRGLAPETQY
TRBD1 TRBJ1-1 12 TRBV12-3/TRBV12-4 ASSLTGVGTEAF
- TRBJ2-2 7 TRBV7-9 AGTGELF
TRBD2 TRBJ2-7 11 TRBV20-1 SAATSGTYEQY
- TRBJ2-1 12 TRBV4-3 ASSQEWAYNEQF
- TRBJ2-3 16 TRBV5-1 ASSSRRLLHAGTDTQY
TRBD2 TRBJ2-7 13 TRBV18 ASSRDKRESYEQY
- TRBJ2-3 11 TRBV20-1 STEFGIFATQY
- TRBJ1-4 13 TRBV18 ASSPPTRSNEKLF
- TRBJ1-1 13 TRBV5-1 ASSGGAPLNTEAF
- TRBJ1-1 9 TRBV20-1 SATGQFEAF
- TRBJ1-1 11 TRBV28 ASSLRDNLPAF
- TRBJ2-5 13 TRBV11-3 ASSDPGTKKETQY
- TRBJ2-7 12 TRBV12-3/TRBV12-4 ASSFSGDSYEQY
TRBD1 TRBJ2-1 11 TRBV20-1 SARTGKGDEQF
TRBD2 TRBJ2-7 13 TRBV15 ATSRGLAGGNEQY
- TRBJ2-1 15 TRBV12-3/TRBV12-4 ASSLRALRGPHNEQF
- TRBJ2-7 11 TRBV20-1 SATPGRTYEQY
TRBD1 TRBJ1-1 10 TRBV6-5 ASSYPTGKAF
TRBD1 TRBJ2-5 10 TRBV5-1 ASSGQGETQY
- TRBJ2-7 13 TRBV6-5 ASSYISGGSYEQY
TRBD1 TRBJ1-5 13 TRBV6-1 ASSTGEISNQPQH
TRBD2 TRBJ2-1 13 TRBV20-1 SARDRRGLRNEQF
- TRBJ1-1 10 TRBV29-1 SVVEGTNEAF
TRBD1 TRBJ1-6 14 TRBV14 ASSQDRGQFNSPLH
- TRBJ2-7 11 TRBV11-1 ASSSGAVIEQY
- TRBJ2-7 15 TRBV5-1 ASSVNTGTRAPYEQY
TRBD1 TRBJ2-3 10 TRBV12-3/TRBV12-4 ASSIGQGPQY
- TRBJ2-7 13 TRBV4-1 ASSQTTRSSYEQY
- TRBJ2-1 9 TRBV12-3/TRBV12-4 ASSLGGLQF
- TRBJ1-6 11 TRBV2 ASSELFNSPLH
- TRBJ1-5 12 TRBV2 ASSWVGADQPQH
- TRBJ2-1 12 TRBV19 ASNPSLAHNEQF
- TRBJ2-1 13 TRBV5-1 ASSLAPGNHNEQF
- TRBJ1-5 13 TRBV5-1 ASSPLTGSNQPQH
- TRBJ2-1 16 TRBV9 ASSPRVGAGGEYNEQF
TRBD2 TRBJ2-7 14 TRBV19 ASSTPTSGSSYEQY
TRBD2 TRBJ2-1 10 TRBV5-1 ASSLAGASGM
- TRBJ2-2 11 TRBV6-1 AIRGVNTGELF
- TRBJ2-6 15 TRBV3-1 ASSLRGDRSGANVLT
- TRBJ1-4 13 TRBV2 ASSEAWAIGEKLF
- TRBJ2-2 12 TRBV5-1 ASSSHANTGELF
- TRBJ1-1 11 TRBV20-1 SGDHETGTEAF
TRBD2 TRBJ2-7 13 TRBV5-1 ASSLALASGYEQY
- TRBJ2-2 13 TRBV3-1 ASSQEGANTGELF
- TRBJ1-1 13 TRBV4-1 ASSQQGGDGTEAF
- TRBJ1-1 10 TRBV5-1 ASSKTNTEAF
- TRBJ1-3 14 TRBV7-6 ASSLSAPSPGNTIY
- TRBJ1-1 11 TRBV5-6 ASSLRRYTEAF
TRBD2 TRBJ2-5 15 TRBV11-2 ASSLEGRAGVGETQY
TRBD2 TRBJ2-5 12 TRBV5-1 ASRNSGGGETQY
TRBD1 TRBJ2-2 13 TRBV4-2 ASSRQGADTGELF